The 31 T cell receptor beta chains reported below all come from one sample, sequenced in a study of shared clonotypes between healthy human individuals (dated by TCRdb to about 2020). The library was produced with the immunoSEQ multiplex PCR assay. TCRdb provides this immuneACCESS table in a form limited to in-frame rearrangements. Some clones are lacking; in checked studies, under half of them reflect an unresolved V gene, and why the rest are absent is not known. Within this sample are 950,000 to 1,200,000 clones, with about 80% of them counted one time only. The ten most abundant clones make up 0.89% of the sample. The specimen sequenced was memory CD4+ T cells from PBMCs. What the cell subset or site label conveys for this sample: CD45RA-negative fraction. The receptors here all came from a man between 18 and 29 years old in good health. Some clones in this sample may be carry-over from other donors' samples.

The CDR3 is CASSPTMVSYNEQFF. CDR3 DNA sequence: TGTGCCAGCTCACCAACTATGGTCTCCTACAATGAGCAGTTCTTC. V usage is TRBV18 and J usage is TRBJ2-1; D gene ambiguous. CDR1 is KGHSH and CDR2 is LQKENI in the germline V gene. The CDR3 runs to 15 residues. V lost 2 bases and J 0 bases, leaving 8 bases between the germline ends.

The chain uses TRBV6-1 and TRBJ2-7, with 7 nucleotides matching TRBD2. The germline gives CDR1 MNHNS, CDR2 SASEGT. The J segment lost 3 bases and the V segment lost 2 bases, leaving 7 bases of the junction unmatched. This CDR3 is 15 amino acids long. CDR3 region: CASSETAGASYEQYF. The CDR3 nucleotides are TGTGCCAGCAGTGAAACGGCGGGAGCTAGCTACGAGCAGTACTTC.

The chain employs TRBV18 and TRBJ2-3; 11 nucleotides line up with TRBD1. The CDR3 loop spans 16 amino acids. V dropped 4 bases and J dropped 7; count of bases not matched to a gene: 10. The germline V gene has CDR1 KGHSH and CDR2 LQKENI. The CDR3: CASSLSLDRGRHTQYF. The DNA of the CDR3 is TGTGCCAGCTCACTATCCCTGGACAGGGGGCGTCATACGCAGTATTTT.

This sequence joins TRBV28 and TRBJ2-5; D may be TRBD1 (5 bases). The CDR3 has 15 amino acids. V was cut by 1 base and J by 2 bases, with 11 bases left in between. CDR1 is MDHEN and CDR2 is SYDVKM in the germline V gene. The CDR3: CASSLLGPPQETQYF. The CDR3 DNA reads TGTGCCAGCAGTTTATTGGGGCCCCCTCAAGAGACCCAGTACTTC.

On this clone itself: Additional DNA sequences in this sample encode the identical CDR3. The chain carries TRBV5-4 and TRBJ2-7, with D possibly matching TRBD1 (5 bases). CDR3 size: 14 residues. The germline V gene has CDR1 SGHNT and CDR2 YYREEE (reference sequence). V was shortened by 0 bases and J by 2 bases, with 9 bases between the two germline ends. CDR3 amino acids: CASSLDRMTYEQYF. The CDR3 nucleotides are TGTGCCAGCAGCTTGGACAGGATGACCTACGAGCAGTACTTC.

This clone was seen more than once but under ten times. The rearrangement uses TRBV18 and TRBJ2-6; a weak D match, TRBD1 (6 bases). From germline, CDR1 is KGHSH and CDR2 LQKENI. The ends were cut back, 1 base at V and 2 bases at J, with 9 bases in the middle. CDR3 length: 16 residues. For the CDR3, the DNA is TGTGCCAGCTCACCACAAGGGACACCTGGGGCCAACGTCCTGACTTTC. It specifies CASSPQGTPGANVLTF.

This clone was seen at least ten times. This chain uses TRBV5-1 with TRBJ2-3; TRBD1 matches at 7 bases. The length of the CDR3 is 16 residues. CDR1 and CDR2 (germline): SGHRS, YFSETQ. J was trimmed by 0 bases and V by 1 base; bases with no gene match: 5. The CDR3 region has the DNA TGCGCCAGCAGCTTGTACCGGGACAGCAGCACAGATACGCAGTATTTT. The encoded protein is CASSLYRDSSTDTQYF.

This chain joins TRBV5-6 and TRBJ2-3; 8 nucleotides line up with TRBD2. CDR3 length: 16 residues. Germline V gives CDR1 SGHDT, CDR2 YYEEEE. V gave up 4 bases and J gave up 3 bases; unmatched junction bases: 10. The CDR3 region is CASSRQAGAGTDTQYF. For the CDR3, the DNA is TGTGCCAGCAGCCGGCAAGCGGGAGCTGGAACAGATACGCAGTATTTT.

The chain is built from TRBV5-1 and TRBJ1-2; D remains ambiguous. CDR1 and CDR2 (germline): SGHRS, YFSETQ. CDR3 size: 14 residues. V gave up 3 bases and J gave up 2 bases, with 11 bases separating them. The CDR3 loop is CASSWSSANYGYTF. Written as DNA, the CDR3 is TGCGCCAGCAGCTGGTCGTCAGCCAACTATGGCTACACCTTC.

The V and J genes are TRBV7-2 and TRBJ2-7; D unresolved. Germline-derived CDR1 and CDR2 are SGHTA and FQGNSA. Trimming took 3 bases from V and 6 from J, leaving 15 bases between them. This CDR3 has 14 amino acids. Here the CDR3 DNA reads TGTGCCAGCAGCTTTGCTTTTTCAGTAGGCGAGCAGTACTTC. Residues: CASSFAFSVGEQYF.

The chain combines TRBV28 with TRBJ2-7, with D possibly matching TRBD1 (6 bases). There are 15 residues in the CDR3. The germline CDR1 and CDR2 sequences are MDHEN and SYDVKM. Deletions cut 3 bases from V and 2 bases from J, with 14 bases between. CDR3 loop: CASSFMGARTYEQYF. The CDR3 region has the DNA TGTGCCAGCAGTTTTATGGGGGCCAGAACCTACGAGCAGTACTTC.

V gene TRBV19 combines with J gene TRBJ2-6; unclear D gene. CDR3 size: 16 residues. Germline CDR1 and CDR2: LNHDA and SQIVND (reference sequence). Trimming left V 1 base short and J 4 bases short, with 11 bases between. This CDR3 is CASSIVSPLGANVLTF. DNA for the CDR3: TGTGCCAGTAGTATAGTGAGTCCCCTAGGGGCCAACGTCCTGACTTTC. The full variable domain, its missing parts supplied by reference TRBV19 and TRBJ2-6, is DGGITQSPKYLFRKEGQNVTLSCEQNLNHDAMYWYRQDPGQGLRLIYYSQIVNDFQKGDIAEGYSVSREKKESFPLTVTSAQKNPTAFYLCASSIVSPLGANVLTFGAGSRLTVL.

The chain employs TRBV18 and TRBJ2-7, with TRBD1 identical over 9 bases. Trimming at V came to 6 bases and at J to 6 bases, leaving 6 bases not matched to a gene. Germline V gene lookup returns CDR1 KGHSH and CDR2 LQKENI. The CDR3 is made up of 13 amino acids. The CDR3 loop reads CASSLGQGIEQYF. CDR3 coding DNA: TGTGCCAGCTCCCTGGGACAGGGCATCGAGCAGTACTTC.

The chain couples TRBV5-6 to TRBJ1-1; no clear D. CDR1 and CDR2 (germline): SGHDT, YYEEEE. Trimming removed 5 bases at V and 3 bases at J, with 17 bases between. This CDR3 has 15 residues. The CDR3 nucleotides read TGTGCCAGCAGTTCGTCCCAAAGACACTACACTGAAGCTTTCTTT. Protein: CASSSSQRHYTEAFF.

This clone occurred once. The chain combines TRBV11-3 with TRBJ2-2; no definite D call. Trimming cost V 4 bases and J 1 base, with 13 bases left between them. Per the germline V gene, CDR1 is SGHNT and CDR2 is YENEEA. This CDR3 region has 16 residues. CDR3: CASSYQTFENTGELFF. For the CDR3, the DNA is TGTGCCAGCAGCTATCAAACATTCGAGAACACCGGGGAGCTGTTTTTT.

The CDR3 sequence: CASTQGQGYTGELFF. CDR3 DNA: TGTGCCAGCACCCAGGGACAGGGGTACACCGGGGAGCTGTTTTTT. This rearrangement joins TRBV6-6 to TRBJ2-2; 10 nucleotides match TRBD1. Germline V gene data show CDR1 as MNHNY and CDR2 as SVGAGI (reference sequence). Trimming removed 7 bases from V and 3 bases from J; junction bases left unmatched: 5. This CDR3 is built from 15 residues.

V gene TRBV7-8 combines with J gene TRBJ2-5; TRBD1 aligns across 7 bases. This CDR3 contains 16 residues. CDR1 is SGHVS, CDR2 FQNEAQ, per germline. The trim removed 4 bases at V and 5 bases at J, leaving 13 bases unmatched. CDR3 bases: TGTGCCAGCAGCTCTTATCAAATAATACAGGGGGAGACCCAGTACTTC. This gives the protein CASSSYQIIQGETQYF.

V usage is TRBV5-8 and J usage is TRBJ1-1; D possibly corresponds to TRBD1 (5 bases). Germline lookup yields CDR1 SGHTS and CDR2 YDEGEE. Trimming pared 0 bases from V and 0 bases from J, leaving 12 bases between. There are 16 residues in the CDR3. The CDR3 sequence: CASSLGSGRVNTEAFF. The CDR3 DNA is TGTGCCAGCAGCTTGGGGTCAGGGAGAGTGAACACTGAAGCTTTCTTT.

The rearrangement links TRBV18 to TRBJ1-2; the D gene is possibly TRBD1 (6 bases). Germline assignment: CDR1 KGHSH and CDR2 LQKENI. CDR3 length: 15 residues. With 3 bases removed from V and 0 bases from J, the gap between germline ends came to 11 bases. CDR3 loop: CASSPRQEPNYGYTF. CDR3 in DNA: TGTGCCAGCTCACCGCGACAGGAACCTAACTATGGCTACACCTTC.

The V call is TRBV27, the J call TRBJ2-1, with unresolved D. The CDR3 is 16 amino acids. The V end was cut by 3 bases, the J end by 0 bases, with 12 bases between. The germline CDR1 and CDR2 sequences are MNHEY and SMNVEV (reference sequence). The CDR3 coding sequence is TGTGCCAGCAGTTTGGCCCCTAGGAGCTCCTACAATGAGCAGTTCTTC. Its protein is CASSLAPRSSYNEQFF.

The rearrangement links TRBV18 to TRBJ2-7; 8 bases match TRBD2. The CDR3 loop spans 15 amino acids. The trim removed 3 bases at V and 6 bases at J, leaving 10 bases unmatched. Germline CDR1 and CDR2: KGHSH and LQKENI. For the CDR3, the DNA is TGTGCCAGCTCACCCACCGGGGGGGGAGCGGCCGAGCAGTACTTC. Amino acids: CASSPTGGGAAEQYF. Looking up the rest from reference TRBV18 and TRBJ2-7 gives the full variable domain: NAGVMQNPRHLVRRRGQEARLRCSPMKGHSHVYWYRQLPEEGLKFMVYLQKENIIDESGMPKERFSAEFPKEGPSILRIQQVVRGDSAAYFCASSPTGGGAAEQYFGPGTRLTVT.

This clone has more than one count but fewer than ten. The chain joins TRBV7-2 to TRBJ2-2; D may be TRBD2 (7 bases). Per germline, CDR1 SGHTA and CDR2 FQGNSA. CDR3 length: 15 residues. V lost 5 bases and J lost 6, with 16 bases in between. The CDR3 region has the DNA TGTGCCAGCAGCCGGGGGGCCCATGGGGCCGGGGAGCTGTTTTTT. Its translation is CASSRGAHGAGELFF.

The V call is TRBV10-3, the J call TRBJ2-3; D remains unclear. The CDR3 consists of 11 residues. The ends were cut back, 0 bases at V and 5 bases at J, with 0 bases in the middle. The V gene's germline CDR1 is ENHRY and CDR2 SYGVKD. CDR3 sequence reads: CAISESDTQYF. The DNA for the CDR3 is TGTGCCATCAGTGAGTCAGATACGCAGTATTTT.

In this sample, this clone turned up once. Other nucleotide sequences in the sample specify the same CDR3. CDR3 nucleotides: TGCGCCAGCAGCTTGGGAGTATATGGCTACACCTTC. It yields the protein CASSLGVYGYTF. J is TRBJ1-2 and V is TRBV5-1; D is unclear. Germline CDR1 is SGHRS and CDR2 is YFSETQ. V lost 0 bases and J 5 bases, leaving 5 bases between the germline ends. This CDR3 spans 12 amino acids.

The table lists this clone with a count of one. J is TRBJ2-2 and V is TRBV11-3; D unclear. The CDR3 is made up of 15 amino acids. With 4 bases removed from V and 7 bases from J, the gap between germline ends came to 16 bases. In germline, CDR1 is SGHNT, CDR2 YENEEA. The CDR3 coding sequence is TGTGCCAGCAGCTGGACGTCGGCGGTGGGCGGGGAGCTGTTTTTT. This gives the protein CASSWTSAVGGELFF.

V gene TRBV5-6 combines with J gene TRBJ2-2; TRBD2 matches 12 bases. From germline, CDR1 is SGHDT and CDR2 YYEEEE. CDR3 size: 16 residues. Germline trimming cut 3 bases from V and 9 bases from J; bases unmatched to any gene: 9. CDR3 coding DNA: TGTGCCAGCAGCTCTCGGGCTAGCGGGAGGGCCTGGGAGCTGTTTTTT. Translated, it gives CASSSRASGRAWELFF.

This chain's CDR3 is CASSDGTMLFF. Here the CDR3 DNA reads TGTGCCAGCAGTGATGGGACAATGCTGTTTTTT. The V gene is TRBV2, the J gene TRBJ2-2, with a tentative D call TRBD1 (6 bases). V lost 3 bases and J 13 bases, leaving 9 bases between the germline ends. The V gene's germline CDR1 is SNHLY and CDR2 FYNNEI. The CDR3 loop spans 11 amino acids.

The chain links TRBV6-1 to TRBJ2-6, with D perhaps TRBD2 (5 bases). Germline V gives CDR1 MNHNS, CDR2 SASEGT. There are 17 residues in the CDR3. V shed 4 bases and J shed 0 bases, with 13 bases lying between them. The CDR3 region has the DNA TGTGCCAGCAGTGCAACCCACAGCGGCTCTGGGGCCAACGTCCTGACTTTC. This codes for CASSATHSGSGANVLTF.

The V call is TRBV28, the J call TRBJ2-1; perhaps TRBD1 as D (6 bases). Trimming cost V 1 base and J 9 bases, with 16 bases left between them. Germline CDR1 and CDR2: MDHEN and SYDVKM. CDR3 length: 15 residues. CDR3 sequence: CASSLLGGEWVEQFF. CDR3 coding DNA: TGTGCCAGCAGTTTATTAGGGGGAGAGTGGGTTGAGCAGTTCTTC.

J is TRBJ2-5 and V is TRBV28; no definite D call. Germline V gene sequence: CDR1 MDHEN, CDR2 SYDVKM. CDR3 length: 15 residues. The V gene lost 5 bases and the J gene lost 5 bases, with 18 bases spanning the gap. CDR3 bases: TGTGCCAGCAGTGAGTATTTAGCTTTAGTCGAGACCCAGTACTTC. It encodes CASSEYLALVETQYF. Full variable domain (rest looked up from reference TRBV28 and TRBJ2-5): DVKVTQSSRYLVKRTGEKVFLECVQDMDHENMFWYRQDPGLGLRLIYFSYDVKMKEKGDIPEGYSVSREKKERFSLILESASTNQTSMYLCASSEYLALVETQYFGPGTRLLVL.

The J gene is TRBJ1-2, the V gene TRBV7-2, with 12 bases identical to TRBD1. V gave up 7 bases and J gave up 4 bases; unmatched junction bases: 13. In germline, CDR1 is SGHTA, CDR2 FQGNSA. CDR3 length equals 17 residues. This CDR3 is CASTPIGGTGGLYGYTF. Written as DNA, the CDR3 is TGTGCCAGCACCCCGATTGGGGGGACAGGGGGCCTCTATGGCTACACCTTC.